The clone carrying this T cell receptor beta chain was observed many times. Unique molecular identifiers were built into the TCRbeta library. Via MiXCR, TCRdb re-called the PCR reads, giving one row per CDR3 protein. The table has roughly 160,000 distinct CDR3 sequences, more than 9.5% seen once; the top ten hold about 12%. The data originate from a study of T-cell reconstitution after alpha-beta-depleted transplantation in children. The germline V gene encodes CDR1 SEHNR and CDR2 FQNEAQ (reference sequence). The CDR3 runs 13 residues. V was clipped by 2 bases and J by 7 bases, with 10 bases between them.

This sample comprised PBMCs, obtained before TCRalphabeta/CD19-depleted stem cell transplant. The V and J genes are TRBV7-9 and TRBJ2-3; D call uncertain. This receptor was obtained from a boy between 2 and 10 years old with acute myeloid leukemia, due to receive a stem cell transplant. The CDR3 loop is CASSLSPRNTQYF. The CDR3 DNA reads TGTGCCAGCAGCTTAAGCCCCAGGAATACGCAGTATTTT.